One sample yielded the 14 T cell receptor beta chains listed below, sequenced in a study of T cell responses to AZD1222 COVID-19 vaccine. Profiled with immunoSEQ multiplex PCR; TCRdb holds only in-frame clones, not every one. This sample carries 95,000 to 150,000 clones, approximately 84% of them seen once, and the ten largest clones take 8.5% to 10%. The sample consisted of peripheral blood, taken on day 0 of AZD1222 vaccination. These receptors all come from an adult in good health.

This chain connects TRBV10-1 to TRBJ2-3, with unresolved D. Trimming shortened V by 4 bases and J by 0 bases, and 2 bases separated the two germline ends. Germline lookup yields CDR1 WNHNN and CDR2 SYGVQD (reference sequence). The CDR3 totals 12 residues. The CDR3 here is CASSGSTDTQYF. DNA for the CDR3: TGCGCCAGCAGTGGTAGCACAGATACGCAGTATTTT.

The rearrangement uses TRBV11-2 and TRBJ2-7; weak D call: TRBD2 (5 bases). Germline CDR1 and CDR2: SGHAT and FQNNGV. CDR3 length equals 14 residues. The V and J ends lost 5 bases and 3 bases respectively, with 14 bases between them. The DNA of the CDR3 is TGTGCCAGCAGCCCTGGACTGAACGGCTACGAGCAGTACTTC. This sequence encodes CASSPGLNGYEQYF.

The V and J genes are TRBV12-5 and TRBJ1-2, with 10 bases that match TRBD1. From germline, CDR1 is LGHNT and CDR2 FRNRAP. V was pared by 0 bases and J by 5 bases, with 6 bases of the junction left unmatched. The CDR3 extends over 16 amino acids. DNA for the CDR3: TGTGCTAGTGGTTTGGTAGTGACAGGGGGCGTTTATGGCTACACCTTC. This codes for CASGLVVTGGVYGYTF.

The CDR3 coding sequence is TGCAGCCCGTGCTCGGGACAGGGTTTCCTAGCCAAAAACATTCAGTACTTC. The encoded protein is CSPCSGQGFLAKNIQYF. The chain combines TRBV29-1 with TRBJ2-4; 9 bases fit TRBD1. Germline values: CDR1 SQVTM, CDR2 ANQGSEA. The CDR3 is 17 residues long. Unmatched junction bases numbered 14, after V lost 8 bases and J lost 0 bases.

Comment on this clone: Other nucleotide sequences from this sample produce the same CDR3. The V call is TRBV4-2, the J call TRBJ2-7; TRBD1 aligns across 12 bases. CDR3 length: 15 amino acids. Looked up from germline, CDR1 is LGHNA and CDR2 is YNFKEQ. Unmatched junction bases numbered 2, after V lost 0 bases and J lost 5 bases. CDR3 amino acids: CASSQEGQGADEQYF. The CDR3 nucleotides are TGTGCCAGCAGCCAAGAGGGACAGGGGGCCGACGAGCAGTACTTC.

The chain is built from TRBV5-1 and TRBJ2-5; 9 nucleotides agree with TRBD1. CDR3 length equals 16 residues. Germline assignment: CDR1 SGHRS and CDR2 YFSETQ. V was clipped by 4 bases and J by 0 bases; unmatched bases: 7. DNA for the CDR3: TGCGCCAGCAGCAAACAGGGGGCGCGGAACCAAGAGACCCAGTACTTC. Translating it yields CASSKQGARNQETQYF.

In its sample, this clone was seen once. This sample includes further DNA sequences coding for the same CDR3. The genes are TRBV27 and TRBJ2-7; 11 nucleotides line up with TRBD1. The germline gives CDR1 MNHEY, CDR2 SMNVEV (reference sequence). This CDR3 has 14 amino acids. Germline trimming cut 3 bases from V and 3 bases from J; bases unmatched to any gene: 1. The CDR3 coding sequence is TGTGCCAGCAGTTTCGGGACAGGGGGCTACGAGCAGTACTTC. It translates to CASSFGTGGYEQYF.

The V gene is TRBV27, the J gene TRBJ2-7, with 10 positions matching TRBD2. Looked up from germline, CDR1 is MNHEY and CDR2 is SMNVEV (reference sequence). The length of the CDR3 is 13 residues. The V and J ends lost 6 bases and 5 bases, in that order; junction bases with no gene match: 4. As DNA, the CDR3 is TGTGCCAGCAGAAGTAGCGGGAGGAACGAGCAGTACTTC. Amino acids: CASRSSGRNEQYF.

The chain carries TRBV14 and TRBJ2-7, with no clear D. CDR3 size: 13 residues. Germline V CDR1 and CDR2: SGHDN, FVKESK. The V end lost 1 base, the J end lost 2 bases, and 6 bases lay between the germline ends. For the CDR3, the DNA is TGTGCCAGCAGCCAAGTCGATACCTACGAGCAGTACTTC. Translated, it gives CASSQVDTYEQYF.

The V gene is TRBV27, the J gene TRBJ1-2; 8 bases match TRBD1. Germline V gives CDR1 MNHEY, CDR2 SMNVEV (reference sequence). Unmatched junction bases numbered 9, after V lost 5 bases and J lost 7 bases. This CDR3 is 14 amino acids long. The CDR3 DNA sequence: TGTGCCAGCAGTCACGAAAGGGACAGGAGTGGCTACACCTTC. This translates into CASSHERDRSGYTF.

The CDR3 reads CASSVNPLQEGYTF. The DNA for the CDR3 is TGTGCCAGCAGCGTCAACCCGCTCCAGGAGGGCTACACCTTC. This chain uses TRBV9 with TRBJ1-2; D unclear. Germline CDR1 reads SGDLS; CDR2 reads YYNGEE. The V end was cut by 2 bases, the J end by 8 bases, with 16 bases between. The CDR3 is made up of 14 amino acids.

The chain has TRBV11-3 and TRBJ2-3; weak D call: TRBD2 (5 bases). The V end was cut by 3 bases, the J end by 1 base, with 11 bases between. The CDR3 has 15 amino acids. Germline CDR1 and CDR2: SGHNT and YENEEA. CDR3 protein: CASSLGADRTDTQYF. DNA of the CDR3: TGTGCCAGCAGCTTGGGAGCGGACCGCACAGATACGCAGTATTTT.

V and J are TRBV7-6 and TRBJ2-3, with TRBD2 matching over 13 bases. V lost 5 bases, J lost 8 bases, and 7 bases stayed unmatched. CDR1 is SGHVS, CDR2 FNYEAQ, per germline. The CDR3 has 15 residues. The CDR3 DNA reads TGTGCCAGCAGCGTGGGACTAGCGGGGCGGGGTACGCAGTATTTT. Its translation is CASSVGLAGRGTQYF.

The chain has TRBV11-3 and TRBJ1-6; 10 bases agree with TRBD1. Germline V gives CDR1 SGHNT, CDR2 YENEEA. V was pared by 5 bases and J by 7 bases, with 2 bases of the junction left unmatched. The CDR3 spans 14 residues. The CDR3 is CASSVDRGNSPLHF. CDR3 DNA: TGTGCCAGCAGCGTGGACAGGGGGAATTCACCCCTCCACTTT.